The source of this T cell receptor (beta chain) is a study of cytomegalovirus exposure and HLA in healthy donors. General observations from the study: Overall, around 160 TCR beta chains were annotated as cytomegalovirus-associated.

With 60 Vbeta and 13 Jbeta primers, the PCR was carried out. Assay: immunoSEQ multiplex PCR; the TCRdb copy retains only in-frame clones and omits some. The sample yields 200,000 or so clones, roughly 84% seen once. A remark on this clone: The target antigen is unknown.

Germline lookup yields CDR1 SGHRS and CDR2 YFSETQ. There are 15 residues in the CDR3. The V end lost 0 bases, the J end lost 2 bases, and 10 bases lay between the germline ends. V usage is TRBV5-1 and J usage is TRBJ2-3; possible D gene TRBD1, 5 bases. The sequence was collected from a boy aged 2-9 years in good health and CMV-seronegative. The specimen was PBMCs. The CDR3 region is CASSLEGRDTDTQYF. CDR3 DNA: TGCGCCAGCAGCTTGGAGGGCAGGGACACAGATACGCAGTATTTT. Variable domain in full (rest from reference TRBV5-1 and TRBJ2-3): KAGVTQTPRYLIKTRGQQVTLSCSPISGHRSVSWYQQTPGQGLQFLFEYFSETQRNKGNFPGRFSGRQFSNSRSEMNVSTLELGDSALYLCASSLEGRDTDTQYFGPGTRLTVL.